This T cell receptor beta chain was recorded in a study of blood T cells in healthy people across ages (dated by TCRdb to the mid-2010s). A note on the overall study: In model experiments, template switching captured roughly one uniquely barcoded TCR beta cDNA molecule for every two T cells. To avoid experimental bias, donors of different ages were spread randomly across the sequencing lanes. To track age-related changes in TCR beta repertoire diversity, the study relied on deep sequencing normalized with unique cDNA molecular identifiers. Using the same blood draw, the study looked at two additional independent replicas of 1 million unique cDNA reads for two donors, one aged 18 to 30 and the other aged 80 or older. The donors were split into four age groups: young (average 16 years), middle-aged (39), aged (over 55) and long-lived (82). Broader findings and caveats from the paper: The CMV infection status of donors was not known, potentially confounding age-related changes in expanded clonotypes. There was a strong correlation between observed TCR beta diversity and the percentage of naive T cells measured by flow cytometry. Observed TCR beta diversity per million T cells fell roughly linearly with age, and a significant reduction was already apparent by age approximately 41. Estimates of total diversity based on one million sequenced T cells were regarded as lower bounds and as underestimates. The long-lived group showed more naive CD4+ T cells, fewer expanded clones and increased TCR diversity than the aged group, suggesting age selection. Bulk unsorted PBMC profiling prevented conclusive comparison of naive and antigen-experienced compartments.

The donors were roughly 40 Caucasian individuals from Russia, aged about 6 to 100 years, who were systemically healthy. Each donor gave 8 to 10 milliliters of peripheral blood, collected into EDTA-treated Vacutainer tubes. Ficoll-Paque density-gradient centrifugation was used to isolate PBMCs, with at least 6 million per sample. Trizol reagent was used to extract total RNA from PBMCs, with at least 6 micrograms per sample. For every donor, flow cytometry on a PBMC aliquot measured the percentage of naive CD45RAhigh/CD27high T cells. The library was generated by 5' RACE. TCRdb lists the instrument as Illumina HiSeq 2500. A second PCR of roughly 7 to 11 cycles was performed with a sample-barcoded 5' primer and a J-beta primer mix. A template-switch 5' adaptor carrying 12 random nucleotides introduced a unique molecular identifier onto each TCR beta cDNA molecule. Each sample yielded at least 3 million CDR3-containing paired-end reads. First-strand cDNA was synthesized from all RNA with the Mint cDNA synthesis kit, primed by a TRBC-specific oligonucleotide. Following uracil-DNA glycosylase treatment, a first 18-cycle PCR with universal primers M1SS and BC2_uni_R was performed on all cDNA. The published analysis was carried out like this. Each sample was normalized by randomly selecting 1 million high-quality reads, each carrying a distinct molecular identifier. Reads with shared molecular identifiers were discarded instead of being binned into consensus sequences. MiTCR, with a Q25 quality threshold and the strictest error-elimination algorithm, was used for CDR3 identification, clonotype clustering and error correction. A nonparametric unseen species model with Euler transformation was used to estimate lower-bound total TCR beta diversity. The public reads were run again by TCRdb, first through fastp at Q25 and then through MiXCR, and only productive beta chains were kept. Identical CDR3 proteins give one entry, which carries the most common genes and DNA. These V and J calls rely on TCRdb rather than the paper's analysis. The sample data list around 1.5 million distinct CDR3 sequences, and approximately 59% of these were observed just once. The ten largest clones take up roughly 6.3% of the sample.

This clonotype was seen a handful of times. Its recognized antigen is unknown. There are no base qualities to consult, and no much larger clone falls within one base. Taken from cysteine to phenylalanine, the CDR3 has 15 residues. Of the read, only the CDR3 DNA is kept; its 45 bases are in frame from base 1. CDR1 DFQATT and CDR2 SNEGSKA are derived from the germline V gene (reference sequence). V and J are trimmed by 6 bases and 4 bases, and the gene matches miss 12 bases of the junction. The origin of this receptor is a man younger than 35 in good health. Sequenced: blood. The sequence joins TRBV20-1 to TRBJ2-7, with 10 bases aligning to TRBD1. The encoded CDR3 is CSATTWDRGEYEQYF. The nucleotides read TGCAGTGCCACTACGTGGGACAGGGGAGAGTACGAGCAGTACTTC.